One and the same sample provided the 28 T cell receptor beta chains below, sequenced in a study of T-cell memory formation after mild COVID-19. TCRdb re-called the 5' RACE reads with MiXCR, one entry per CDR3 protein. The sample consists of just over 400,000 distinct CDR3 sequences, around a quarter of them appearing once. Sequenced material: PBMCs or a T cell subset sorted from them (not recorded which). All receptors derive from an adult woman who had mild COVID-19 (a few samples of this study predate the infection). Cell type and time point are not known.

This clonotype was detected a few times. This chain connects TRBV6-2 or TRBV6-3 to TRBJ2-3, with 13 bases fitting TRBD2. Trimming at V came to 7 bases and at J to 10 bases, leaving 8 bases not matched to a gene. The CDR3 runs 14 residues. Germline CDR1 reads MNHEY; CDR2 reads SVGEGT. CDR3 in amino acids: CASTTTGTSGAQYF. In nucleotides, the CDR3 is TGTGCCAGCACCACCACCGGGACTAGCGGGGCGCAGTATTTT.

The sample holds a few counts of this clonotype. V usage is TRBV5-5 and J usage is TRBJ2-1; 12 nucleotides align to TRBD2. This CDR3 has 17 residues. Germline trimming cut 4 bases from V and 6 bases from J; bases unmatched to any gene: 11. CDR1 is SGHKS and CDR2 is YYEKEE in the germline V gene (reference sequence). This CDR3 reads CASSPRASGGAPNEQFF. The CDR3 nucleotides read TGTGCCAGCAGCCCCAGGGCTAGCGGGGGGGCGCCCAATGAGCAGTTCTTC.

The chain uses TRBV13 and TRBJ2-7; D ambiguous. Trimming left V 3 bases short and J 6 bases short, with 15 bases between. Germline V CDR1 and CDR2: PRHDT, FYEKMQ (reference sequence). This CDR3 is built from 14 residues. The CDR3 loop is CASSFRGGFSEQYF. CDR3 coding DNA: TGTGCCAGCAGCTTCCGTGGTGGCTTTTCCGAGCAGTACTTC. Looking up the rest from reference TRBV13 and TRBJ2-7 gives the full variable domain: AAGVIQSPRHLIKEKRETATLKCYPIPRHDTVYWYQQGPGQDPQFLISFYEKMQSDKGSIPDRFSAQQFSDYHSELNMSSLELGDSALYFCASSFRGGFSEQYFGPGTRLTVT.

This clonotype was detected only a few times. The chain is built from TRBV27 and TRBJ2-3; D is unclear. CDR3 size: 14 residues. Trimming removed 4 bases from V and 2 bases from J, with 10 bases in between. CDR1 is MNHEY, CDR2 SMNVEV, per germline (reference sequence). The CDR3 loop reads CASSSGVTTDTQYF. CDR3 nucleotides: TGTGCCAGCAGTTCCGGTGTCACCACAGATACGCAGTATTTT.

This clonotype was observed a few times. The V and J genes are TRBV29-1 and TRBJ2-1; TRBD2 is a possible D gene (5 bases). Germline CDR1 is SQVTM and CDR2 is ANQGSEA. This CDR3 region has 15 residues. The V end was cut by 3 bases, the J end by 0 bases, with 12 bases between. The DNA for the CDR3 is TGCAGCGTTGAGCCCCCTAGCAGCTCCTACAATGAGCAGTTCTTC. It yields the protein CSVEPPSSSYNEQFF.

The chain recombines TRBV24-1 with TRBJ2-2; tentatively, D is TRBD2 (5 bases). Trimming left V 11 bases short and J 0 bases short, with 15 bases between. This CDR3 spans 15 amino acids. Germline-derived CDR1 and CDR2 are KGHDR and SFDVKD. CDR3 region: CAIERAASNTGELFF. Here the CDR3 DNA reads TGTGCCATCGAAAGAGCGGCCTCGAACACCGGGGAGCTGTTTTTT.

This clonotype was observed a handful of times. The genes are TRBV20-1 and TRBJ2-5, with a possible D match to TRBD1 (7 bases). Trimming left V 1 base short and J 2 bases short, with 14 bases between. The CDR3 length is 15 residues. Germline lookup yields CDR1 DFQATT and CDR2 SNEGSKA (reference sequence). The CDR3 region is CSARAGGTAQETQYF. In nucleotides, the CDR3 is TGCAGTGCTAGAGCTGGGGGGACAGCACAAGAGACCCAGTACTTC.

This clonotype was detected a few times. The chain links TRBV12-3 or TRBV12-4 to TRBJ2-5; D uncertain. This CDR3 comprises 13 residues. The V end lost 4 bases, the J end lost 7 bases, and 13 bases lay between the germline ends. The CDR3 is CASSSSVAGTQYF. The CDR3 bases are TGTGCCAGCAGTTCTTCAGTAGCCGGGACCCAGTACTTC.

This clonotype occurred a few times. The CDR3 sequence is CASSPLRSTGELFF. CDR3 coding DNA: TGTGCCAGCAGCCCCTTGCGGAGTACCGGGGAGCTGTTTTTT. The J gene is TRBJ2-2, the V gene TRBV7-9, with no clear D. With 5 bases removed from V and 5 bases from J, the gap between germline ends came to 12 bases. The germline gives CDR1 SEHNR, CDR2 FQNEAQ (reference sequence). The CDR3 contains 14 residues. Full variable domain (remainder filled in from reference TRBV7-9 and TRBJ2-2): DTGVSQNPRHKITKRGQNVTFRCDPISEHNRLYWYRQTLGQGPEFLTYFQNEAQLEKSRLLSDRFSAERPKGSFSTLEIQRTEQGDSAMYLCASSPLRSTGELFFGEGSRLTVL.

This CDR3 is CASSLEQRETQYF. The DNA for the CDR3 is TGCGCCAGCAGCTTAGAACAGAGAGAGACCCAGTACTTC. The chain uses TRBV5-1 and TRBJ2-5; D is uncertain. Germline values: CDR1 SGHRS, CDR2 YFSETQ. Between the trimmed V and J ends, which lost 2 bases and 4 bases, there was a span of 9 bases. The CDR3 is made up of 13 amino acids.

The J gene is TRBJ1-2, the V gene TRBV29-1, with D maybe TRBD1 (5 bases). The CDR3 is 14 residues long. Germline V gene sequence: CDR1 SQVTM, CDR2 ANQGSEA. The ends were cut back, 3 bases at V and 8 bases at J, with 19 bases in the middle. CDR3 DNA sequence: TGCAGCGTTGAGCCCCTGTACGCCGGGGGGGGCTACACCTTC. It yields the protein CSVEPLYAGGGYTF.

The chain recombines TRBV2 with TRBJ2-1; 7 nucleotides align to TRBD2. Germline trimming cut 8 bases from V and 13 bases from J; bases unmatched to any gene: 8. CDR3 length: 11 residues. The germline V gene has CDR1 SNHLY and CDR2 FYNNEI. CDR3 in amino acids: CASVGSGGQFF. Written as DNA, the CDR3 is TGTGCCAGCGTTGGATCGGGGGGACAGTTCTTC.

This clonotype has only a few counts. The V gene is TRBV4-2, the J gene TRBJ1-5; TRBD1 matches 8 bases. Unmatched junction bases numbered 7, after V lost 5 bases and J lost 4 bases. Germline CDR1 and CDR2: LGHNA and YNFKEQ. The CDR3 length is 15 residues. Written as DNA, the CDR3 is TGTGCCAGCAGCGAAGGGACAGGCCTTAATCAGCCCCAGCATTTT. The encoded protein is CASSEGTGLNQPQHF.

This clonotype was seen a few times. The gene calls are TRBV6-5 and TRBJ2-7, with D possibly matching TRBD2 (6 bases). The CDR3 runs 16 residues. V lost 6 bases and J lost 7, with 25 bases in between. Germline V gene data show CDR1 as MNHEY and CDR2 as SVGAGI. The CDR3 region is CASSDQSGTFAREQYF. Here the CDR3 DNA reads TGTGCCAGCAGCGATCAATCCGGGACTTTTGCCAGGGAGCAGTACTTC.

This chain joins TRBV6-5 and TRBJ2-1; 15 positions match TRBD2. The CDR3 contains 16 residues. The V and J ends lost 5 bases and 7 bases, in that order; junction bases with no gene match: 6. CDR1 is MNHEY and CDR2 is SVGAGI in the germline V gene. This CDR3 reads CASSGTSGGWGNEQFF. The CDR3 nucleotides read TGTGCCAGCAGTGGGACTAGCGGGGGGTGGGGGAATGAGCAGTTCTTC.

The chain links TRBV5-1 to TRBJ1-1; D is ambiguous. Deletions cut 4 bases from V and 4 bases from J, with 17 bases between. The CDR3 spans 15 residues. CDR1 and CDR2 from the germline V gene are SGHRS and YFSETQ. CDR3 protein: CASSPTNTLGTEAFF. In DNA form, the CDR3 reads TGCGCCAGCAGCCCCACTAATACCTTGGGCACTGAAGCTTTCTTT.

This clonotype was picked up a small number of times. The V gene is TRBV6-5, the J gene TRBJ1-1, with D tentatively TRBD1 (6 bases). There are 12 residues in the CDR3. Germline lookup yields CDR1 MNHEY and CDR2 SVGAGI. V lost 5 bases, J lost 8 bases, and 12 bases lay in between. CDR3 loop: CASSNRAEEAFF. CDR3 DNA: TGTGCCAGCAGTAACAGGGCCGAGGAAGCTTTCTTT.

J is TRBJ2-1 and V is TRBV29-1, with a weak D call TRBD2 (5 bases). The CDR3 runs to 16 residues. Trimming pared 6 bases from V and 0 bases from J, leaving 18 bases between. Germline CDR1 SQVTM, CDR2 ANQGSEA. The CDR3 loop is CSVVPGVTFSYNEQFF. The DNA for the CDR3 is TGCAGCGTCGTCCCCGGGGTCACGTTCTCCTACAATGAGCAGTTCTTC.

CDR3 in amino acids: CASSRQGTWDEQFF. CDR3 nucleotides: TGTGCCAGCAGCCGACAGGGGACATGGGATGAGCAGTTCTTC. This chain links TRBV7-9 with TRBJ2-1; 8 bases are shared with TRBD1. Losses at the gene ends were 5 bases for V and 8 bases for J; bases not matched to a gene: 8. In germline, CDR1 is SEHNR, CDR2 FQNEAQ (reference sequence). The CDR3 consists of 14 residues.

This chain uses TRBV30 with TRBJ1-1, with D unclear. Trimming pared 4 bases from V and 7 bases from J, leaving 19 bases between. The CDR3 has 14 residues. CDR1 GTSNPN and CDR2 SVGIG come from the germline V gene (reference sequence). The CDR3 sequence is CAWTLLSGVGEAFF. The CDR3 coding sequence is TGTGCCTGGACCCTGCTCAGCGGGGTGGGTGAAGCTTTCTTT.

A few counts support this clonotype. The rearrangement uses TRBV5-1 and TRBJ2-1, with D tentatively TRBD1 (5 bases). The germline V and J ends were trimmed by 5 bases and 5 bases, with 14 bases remaining between them. This CDR3 contains 14 residues. Looked up from germline, CDR1 is SGHRS and CDR2 is YFSETQ. The DNA of the CDR3 is TGCGCCAGCAGAAGGGGCTTTGGGGACAATGAGCAGTTCTTC. Residues: CASRRGFGDNEQFF.

V usage is TRBV27 and J usage is TRBJ2-7; D not resolved. Germline CDR1 MNHEY, CDR2 SMNVEV (reference sequence). The V end was cut by 6 bases, the J end by 0 bases, with 6 bases between. The CDR3 is 12 amino acids. As DNA, the CDR3 is TGTGCCAGCAGAACGAGCTCCTACGAGCAGTACTTC. Translation gives CASRTSSYEQYF.

The genes are TRBV12-3 or TRBV12-4 and TRBJ2-7, with 7 bases fitting TRBD1. The CDR3 is 16 amino acids. The trim removed 7 bases at V and 6 bases at J, leaving 18 bases unmatched. This CDR3 is CASTQVGQAVLGEQYF. The CDR3 coding sequence is TGTGCCAGCACCCAGGTTGGACAGGCGGTATTGGGCGAGCAGTACTTC.

This clonotype occurred a few times. The J gene is TRBJ1-1, the V gene TRBV6-6, with D uncertain. There are 15 residues in the CDR3. Trimming shortened V by 0 bases and J by 1 base, and 9 bases separated the two germline ends. CDR1 MNHNY and CDR2 SVGAGI come from the germline V gene (reference sequence). The chain's CDR3 is CASSYSVRTNTEAFF. CDR3 DNA: TGTGCCAGCAGTTACTCGGTCAGGACGAACACTGAAGCTTTCTTT.

V gene TRBV19 combines with J gene TRBJ2-3; TRBD2 matches 8 bases. CDR3 length: 16 residues. V trimming: 1 base; J trimming: 5 bases; junction bases outside the gene matches: 8. In germline, CDR1 is LNHDA, CDR2 SQIVND (reference sequence). The CDR3 sequence is CASSIGLAHFGDTQYF. Written as DNA, the CDR3 is TGTGCCAGTAGTATAGGACTAGCGCACTTCGGAGATACGCAGTATTTT.

The chain has TRBV3-1 and TRBJ2-7; D not resolved. There are 15 residues in the CDR3. CDR1 is LGHDT, CDR2 YNNKEL, per germline (reference sequence). V was pared by 1 base and J by 2 bases, with 12 bases between. This CDR3 is CASSQALSAAYEQYF. The CDR3 nucleotides read TGTGCCAGCAGCCAAGCGTTGAGCGCCGCCTACGAGCAGTACTTC.

The genes are TRBV18 and TRBJ2-5; D gene unclear. The CDR3 loop spans 12 amino acids. Trimming took 0 bases from V and 2 from J, leaving 1 base between them. CDR1 is KGHSH, CDR2 LQKENI, per germline. The CDR3, as DNA: TGTGCCAGCTCACCACCGCAAGAGACCCAGTACTTC. It yields the protein CASSPPQETQYF.

The chain is built from TRBV7-9 and TRBJ1-1; no clear D gene. Looked up from germline, CDR1 is SEHNR and CDR2 is FQNEAQ (reference sequence). V dropped 4 bases and J dropped 8 bases, with 8 bases sitting between them. The CDR3 contains 11 residues. The CDR3 loop is CASSSIREAFF. CDR3 in DNA: TGTGCCAGCAGCTCGATCCGCGAAGCTTTCTTT.